Listed below are T cell receptor beta chains from one sample, sequenced in a study of Ad26.COV2.S vaccination and SARS-CoV-2 variants. Sequencing used immunoSEQ multiplex PCR; TCRdb keeps in-frame clones, though not all of them. The data contain roughly 380,000 clones, around 86% of them seen just once; the ten biggest clones take up roughly 3.6%. The material was peripheral blood, obtained in a trial of Ad26.COV2.S vaccine versus placebo. These receptors originate from a person between 18 and 59 years old who received the Ad26.COV2.S COVID-19 vaccine or a placebo. Each CDR3 is given with its conserved first and last residue. A D gene is named only where the DNA matches it firmly. Part of the rows lack a size; the others show once, few, many or a class for expanded clones.

d_gene	abundance	v_gene	j_gene	CDR3nt	CDR3aa
-	-	TRBV10-3	TRBJ1-2	TGTGCCATCAGTGAGTCCGGGTCCCGGGTGGGCTATGGCTACACCTTC	CAISESGSRVGYGYTF
TRBD1	-	TRBV10-3	TRBJ1-5	TGTGCCATCAAAGGGACAGAAGGCCAGCCCCAGCATTTT	CAIKGTEGQPQHF
TRBD2	-	TRBV27	TRBJ2-7	TGTGCCAGCAGTATTACTAGCGGGGGGTTTTCGAAGCAGTACTTC	CASSITSGGFSKQYF
-	-	TRBV19	TRBJ2-7	TGTGCCAGTAGTATAGATACGGGGCGCAACTACGAGCAGTACTTC	CASSIDTGRNYEQYF
TRBD1	-	TRBV10-3	TRBJ1-2	TGTGCCATCAGGACAGGGGAAGCCTATGGCTACACCTTC	CAIRTGEAYGYTF
-	-	TRBV5-1	TRBJ2-1	TGCGCCAGCAGCTTGGCCCTGGTGAATGAGCAGTTCTTC	CASSLALVNEQFF
-	-	TRBV9	TRBJ1-5	TGTGCCAGCAGCCCAGGGTCCCTTAGCAATCAGCCCCAGCATTTT	CASSPGSLSNQPQHF
-	once	TRBV5-6	TRBJ1-2	TGTGCCAGCAGCCCCGGGGGGTTCTATGGCTACACCTTC	CASSPGGFYGYTF
-	few	TRBV9	TRBJ2-2	TGTGCCAGCAGCGTAGGACAGGTGGTAGACACCGGGGAGCTGTTTTTT	CASSVGQVVDTGELFF
TRBD1	-	TRBV13	TRBJ2-7	TGTGCCAGCAGCTCCGGGACAGAAAGTTTCTACGAGCAGTACTTC	CASSSGTESFYEQYF
-	-	TRBV5-1	TRBJ1-1	TGCGCCAGCAGCCCAGGGCAGGGAAACACTGAAGCTTTCTTT	CASSPGQGNTEAFF
TRBD1	-	TRBV28	TRBJ1-6	TGTGCCAGCAGTTCAACAGGGGGAGTAAATTCACCCCTCCACTTT	CASSSTGGVNSPLHF
-	-	TRBV7-9	TRBJ1-4	TGTGCCAGCAGCCCCGGGGCCGGAGGGGAAAAACTGTTTTTT	CASSPGAGGEKLFF
-	-	TRBV13	TRBJ2-4	TGTGCCAGCAGCTTAGGCGGCGCGGAGAACATTCAGTACTTC	CASSLGGAENIQYF
TRBD1	-	TRBV6-1	TRBJ1-5	TGTGCCAGCAGTGCCCTGGACAGGCAATATTATAGCAATCAGCCCCAGCATTTT	CASSALDRQYYSNQPQHF
TRBD2	-	TRBV11-1	TRBJ2-6	TGTGCCAGCACGCGGGGGGGCTCTGGGGCCAACGTCCTGACTTTC	CASTRGGSGANVLTF
TRBD2	-	TRBV19	TRBJ2-1	TGTGCCAGTAGTATACGCGGGGGGAACTCCTACAATGAGCAGTTCTTC	CASSIRGGNSYNEQFF
TRBD2	-	TRBV7-6	TRBJ2-1	TGTGCCAGCAGCGCCCGACTAGCGGGGGGGCTCTACAATGAGCAGTTCTTC	CASSARLAGGLYNEQFF
-	-	TRBV7-3	TRBJ2-1	TGTGCCAGCAGCCTCCCGGGGGCACGGAATGAGCAGTTCTTC	CASSLPGARNEQFF
-	once	TRBV27	TRBJ2-5	TGTGCCAGCAGTTTATTAGGACCTCCGTACCAAGAGACCCAGTACTTC	CASSLLGPPYQETQYF
-	-	TRBV6-4	TRBJ1-2	TGTGCCAGCAGTGCCCGGGGTGGAGATGGCTACACCTTC	CASSARGGDGYTF
-	-	TRBV5-4	TRBJ2-4	TGTGCCAGCAGCTTCCAAGACGGCAAAAACATTCAGTACTTC	CASSFQDGKNIQYF
TRBD1	-	TRBV25-1	TRBJ1-1	TGTGCCAGCAGTGACATCTCGGGACAGATGAACACTGAAGCTTTCTTT	CASSDISGQMNTEAFF
-	-	TRBV18	TRBJ1-4	TGTGCCAGCTCACCCAACACGGATGAAAAACTGTTTTTT	CASSPNTDEKLFF
-	-	TRBV6-8	TRBJ1-2	TGTGCCAGCAGTTACGCGTCAGTACACTATGGCTACACCTTC	CASSYASVHYGYTF
-	-	TRBV6-2/TRBV6-3	TRBJ2-7	TGTGCCAGCAGTTACAGCCTGACCTACGAGCAGTACTTC	CASSYSLTYEQYF
-	-	TRBV18	TRBJ2-1	TGTGCCAGCTCACGGCGGGGAGAGGCCTACAATGAGCAGTTCTTC	CASSRRGEAYNEQFF
TRBD1	-	TRBV7-2	TRBJ1-5	TGTGCCAGCAGCTTTGAACAGGGGGGACATCAGCCCCAGCATTTT	CASSFEQGGHQPQHF
-	-	TRBV7-9	TRBJ2-2	TGTGCCAGCAGCTTAGGTCCTGGGGTCGGGGAGCTGTTTTTT	CASSLGPGVGELFF
-	-	TRBV10-3	TRBJ2-1	TGTGCCATCAGTGAGTCGGCGGGCAATGAGCAGTTCTTC	CAISESAGNEQFF
TRBD1	-	TRBV6-4	TRBJ1-6	TGTGCCAGCACCCGAGGCAGGGGGTCCTATAATTCACCCCTCCACTTT	CASTRGRGSYNSPLHF
-	-	TRBV2	TRBJ2-7	TGTGCCAGCAGGTTCCCGCGGGACAGATCCTACGAGCAGTACTTC	CASRFPRDRSYEQYF
-	-	TRBV7-3	TRBJ2-2	TGTGCCAGCAGTGGTACTGGGCCGAACACCGGGGAGCTGTTTTTT	CASSGTGPNTGELFF
-	few	TRBV16	TRBJ1-1	TGTGCCAGCAGCCAGCCAGGGTCGAACACTGAAGCTTTCTTT	CASSQPGSNTEAFF
-	-	TRBV5-1	TRBJ1-5	TGCGCCAGCAGCTCTGAAGTGGAGGGGAGGCCCCAGCATTTT	CASSSEVEGRPQHF
TRBD1	-	TRBV6-6	TRBJ1-2	TGTGCCAGCAGTTCCCCGACAGGGTGGGGAGGGGGCTACACCTTC	CASSSPTGWGGGYTF
-	-	TRBV15	TRBJ1-4	TGTGCCACCAGCAGAGATCAAGGGACGGAGGGAGAGAATGAAAAACTGTTTTTT	CATSRDQGTEGENEKLFF
-	-	TRBV5-4	TRBJ1-6	TGTGCCAGCAGCTTCAGAGCGAGCTCCTATAATTCACCCCTCCACTTT	CASSFRASSYNSPLHF
-	-	TRBV11-2	TRBJ2-7	TGTGCCAGCAGCTTAGGTAGGGGGGAGCAGTACTTC	CASSLGRGEQYF
TRBD1	-	TRBV4-2	TRBJ2-5	TGTGCCAGCAGCCAAGCCTGGACAGGGAGGAGTAAAGAGACCCAGTACTTC	CASSQAWTGRSKETQYF
-	-	TRBV10-1	TRBJ1-1	TGCGCCAGCAGATCTGTGGGGGTGGACACTGAAGCTTTCTTT	CASRSVGVDTEAFF
TRBD1	-	TRBV10-3	TRBJ2-1	TGTGCCATCAGTGAGTCCCGGACAGGGGAAGTCCATGAGCAGTTCTTC	CAISESRTGEVHEQFF
TRBD1	few	TRBV15	TRBJ1-6	TGTGCCACCAGCAGGAAAAACAGGGGGCTCCGGAATTCACCCCTCCACTTT	CATSRKNRGLRNSPLHF
-	-	TRBV19	TRBJ2-2	TGTGCCAGTAGTAAAGGGGGATTGAACACCGGGGAGCTGTTTTTT	CASSKGGLNTGELFF
-	-	TRBV10-3	TRBJ2-7	TGTGCCATCAGTGAGTCGCCGACCTACGAGCAGTACTTC	CAISESPTYEQYF
TRBD1	-	TRBV5-4	TRBJ1-6	TGTGCCAGCAGCCCACAGGGGCGGGGTGGACCCCTCCACTTT	CASSPQGRGGPLHF
-	-	TRBV7-8	TRBJ2-1	TGTGCCAGCAGCTTATTGTCGCCGAATGAGCAGTTCTTC	CASSLLSPNEQFF
TRBD1	-	TRBV6-1	TRBJ1-3	TGTGCCAGCAGTGAAAGGGACAGGGGTAGCTCTGGAAACACCATATATTTT	CASSERDRGSSGNTIYF
-	-	TRBV9	TRBJ1-4	TGTGCCAGCAGCGTAGGTGGGGTAGGAGAAAAACTGTTTTTT	CASSVGGVGEKLFF
-	-	TRBV11-2	TRBJ2-6	TGTGCCAGCAGCTTAGCCCTAGAACAGCTTTTGGGGGCCAACGTCCTGACTTTC	CASSLALEQLLGANVLTF
TRBD1	-	TRBV5-6	TRBJ1-5	TGTGCCAGCAGCTTTCTGGGACAGGGTAATCAGCCCCAGCATTTT	CASSFLGQGNQPQHF
-	-	TRBV3-1/TRBV3-2	TRBJ1-1	TGTGCCAGCAGCGAGGGACCGGCGTCTTTCTTT	CASSEGPASFF